This TCR beta chain was recorded in a study of blood T cell repertoires in COVID-19. Germline assignment: CDR1 MNHEY and CDR2 SMNVEV (reference sequence). The CDR3 consists of 13 residues. V lost 0 bases and J lost 4, with 6 bases in between. TCRdb keeps only in-frame clones here, not all; method: immunoSEQ multiplex PCR. The sample consists of about 130,000 clones, around 83% of them appearing once. The source material was PBMCs or T cells enriched from blood (not recorded which). This chain uses TRBV27 with TRBJ1-2; D remains unclear. This TCR came from a man aged 50-60 years who had recovered from COVID-19. CDR3 DNA sequence: TGTGCCAGCAGTTTATCCGGTTCCTATGGCTACACCTTC. It encodes CASSLSGSYGYTF.